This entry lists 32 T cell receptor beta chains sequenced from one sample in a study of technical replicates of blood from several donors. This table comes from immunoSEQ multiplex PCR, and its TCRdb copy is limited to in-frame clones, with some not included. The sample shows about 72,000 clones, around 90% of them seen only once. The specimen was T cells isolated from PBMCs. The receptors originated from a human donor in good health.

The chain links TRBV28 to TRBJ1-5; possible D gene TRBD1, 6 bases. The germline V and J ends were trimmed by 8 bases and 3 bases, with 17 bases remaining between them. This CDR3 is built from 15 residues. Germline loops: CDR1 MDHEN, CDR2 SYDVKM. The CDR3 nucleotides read TGTGCCAGCGTTAGGACAGAACTCTTCAATCAGCCCCAGCATTTT. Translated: CASVRTELFNQPQHF.

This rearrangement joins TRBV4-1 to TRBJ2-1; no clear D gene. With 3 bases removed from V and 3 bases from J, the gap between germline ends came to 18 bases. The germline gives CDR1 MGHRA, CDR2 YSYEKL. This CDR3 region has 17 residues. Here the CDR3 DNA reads TGCGCCAGCAGCCACACCCCCTGGCGGCTCCGCTACAATGAGCAGTTCTTC. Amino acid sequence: CASSHTPWRLRYNEQFF.

The CDR3 DNA reads as TGTGCCAGCAGTGAAGATGACTCTGGTGAGGCCAACGTCCTGACTTTC. Amino acids: CASSEDDSGEANVLTF. V usage is TRBV6-1 and J usage is TRBJ2-6; D is undetermined. CDR3 length: 16 amino acids. Germline V gene lookup returns CDR1 MNHNS and CDR2 SASEGT. The ends were cut back, 1 base at V and 6 bases at J, with 13 bases in the middle.

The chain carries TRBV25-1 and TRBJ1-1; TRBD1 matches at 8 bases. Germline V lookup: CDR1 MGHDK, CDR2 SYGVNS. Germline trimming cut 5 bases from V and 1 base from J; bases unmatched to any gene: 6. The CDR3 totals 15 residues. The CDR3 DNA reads TGTGCCAGCAGTTCTCCCGGGACAGGGAACACTGAAGCTTTCTTT. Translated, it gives CASSSPGTGNTEAFF.

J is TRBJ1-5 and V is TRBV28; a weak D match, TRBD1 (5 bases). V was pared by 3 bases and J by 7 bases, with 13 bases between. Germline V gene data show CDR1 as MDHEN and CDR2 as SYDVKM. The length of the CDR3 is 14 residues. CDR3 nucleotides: TGTGCCAGCAGTTTTTCCAGGGTTGAGCAGCCCCAGCATTTT. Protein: CASSFSRVEQPQHF.

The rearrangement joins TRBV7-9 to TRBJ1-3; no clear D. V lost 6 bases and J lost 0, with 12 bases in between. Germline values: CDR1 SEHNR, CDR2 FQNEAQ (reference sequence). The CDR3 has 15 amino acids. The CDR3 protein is CASSLDGVSGNTIYF. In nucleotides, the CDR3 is TGTGCCAGCAGTTTGGACGGGGTCTCTGGAAACACCATATATTTT. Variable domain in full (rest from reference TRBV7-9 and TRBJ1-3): DTGVSQNPRHKITKRGQNVTFRCDPISEHNRLYWYRQTLGQGPEFLTYFQNEAQLEKSRLLSDRFSAERPKGSFSTLEIQRTEQGDSAMYLCASSLDGVSGNTIYFGEGSWLTVV.

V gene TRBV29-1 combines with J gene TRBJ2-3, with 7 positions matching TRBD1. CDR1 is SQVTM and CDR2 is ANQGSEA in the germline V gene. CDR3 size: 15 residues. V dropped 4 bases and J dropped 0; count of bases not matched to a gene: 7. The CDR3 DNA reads TGCAGCGTTGCCCAACAGGGGATCAGCACAGATACGCAGTATTTT. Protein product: CSVAQQGISTDTQYF.

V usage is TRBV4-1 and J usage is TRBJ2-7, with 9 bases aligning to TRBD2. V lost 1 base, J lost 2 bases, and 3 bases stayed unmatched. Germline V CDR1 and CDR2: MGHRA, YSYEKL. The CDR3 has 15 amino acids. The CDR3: CASSQGGGRAYEQYF. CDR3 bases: TGCGCCAGCAGCCAAGGGGGCGGGAGGGCCTACGAGCAGTACTTC.

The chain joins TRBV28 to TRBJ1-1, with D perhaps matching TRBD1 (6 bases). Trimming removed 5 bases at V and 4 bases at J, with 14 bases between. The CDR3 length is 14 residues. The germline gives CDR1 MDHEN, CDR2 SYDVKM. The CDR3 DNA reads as TGTGCCAGCAGTGTAACAGGGATTGCCACTGAAGCTTTCTTT. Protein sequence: CASSVTGIATEAFF.

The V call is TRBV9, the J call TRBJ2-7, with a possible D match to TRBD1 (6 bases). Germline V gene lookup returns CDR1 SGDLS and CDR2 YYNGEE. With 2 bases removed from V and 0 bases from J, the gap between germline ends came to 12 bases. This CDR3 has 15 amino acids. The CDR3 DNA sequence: TGTGCCAGCAGCGTGACAGGTATAACCTCCTACGAGCAGTACTTC. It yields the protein CASSVTGITSYEQYF.

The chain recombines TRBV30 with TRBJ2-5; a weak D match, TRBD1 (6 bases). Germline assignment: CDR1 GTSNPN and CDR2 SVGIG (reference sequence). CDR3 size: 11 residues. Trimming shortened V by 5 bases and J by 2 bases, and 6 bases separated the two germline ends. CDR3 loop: CAWGQQETQYF. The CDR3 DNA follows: TGTGCCTGGGGACAGCAAGAGACCCAGTACTTC. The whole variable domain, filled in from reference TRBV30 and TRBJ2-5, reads SQTIHQWPATLVQPVGSPLSLECTVEGTSNPNLYWYRQAAGRGLQLLFYSVGIGQISSEVPQNLSASRPQDRQFILSSKKLLLSDSGFYLCAWGQQETQYFGPGTRLLVL.

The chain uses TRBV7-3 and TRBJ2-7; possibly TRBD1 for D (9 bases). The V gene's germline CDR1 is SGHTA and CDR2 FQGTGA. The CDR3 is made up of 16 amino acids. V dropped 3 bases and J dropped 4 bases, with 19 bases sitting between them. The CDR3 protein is CASSLTGGTGIYEQYF. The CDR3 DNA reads TGTGCCAGCAGCTTGACGGGGGGGACAGGGATATACGAGCAGTACTTC.

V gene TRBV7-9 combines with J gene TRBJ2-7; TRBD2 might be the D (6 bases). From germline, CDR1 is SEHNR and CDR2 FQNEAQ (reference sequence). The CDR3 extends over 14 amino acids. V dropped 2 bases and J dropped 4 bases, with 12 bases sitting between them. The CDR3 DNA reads TGTGCCAGCAGCTTAAGGGAGGTCCATTACGAGCAGTACTTC. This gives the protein CASSLREVHYEQYF.

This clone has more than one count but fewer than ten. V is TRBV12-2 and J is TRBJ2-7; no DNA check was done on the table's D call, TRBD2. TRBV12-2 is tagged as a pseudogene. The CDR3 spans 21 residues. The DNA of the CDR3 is TGTGCAAGTCGCTCCGGGACTAGCGGGAAGGGAGTAGTTAGGCTGTTCGACGAGCAGTACTTC. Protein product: CASRSGTSGKGVVRLFDEQYF.

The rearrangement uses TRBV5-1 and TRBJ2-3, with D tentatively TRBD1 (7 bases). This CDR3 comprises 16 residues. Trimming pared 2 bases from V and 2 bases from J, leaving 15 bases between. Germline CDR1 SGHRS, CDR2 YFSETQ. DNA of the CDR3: TGCGCCAGCAGCTTTCGGAGGGACAGCTCCACAGATACGCAGTATTTT. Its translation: CASSFRRDSSTDTQYF.

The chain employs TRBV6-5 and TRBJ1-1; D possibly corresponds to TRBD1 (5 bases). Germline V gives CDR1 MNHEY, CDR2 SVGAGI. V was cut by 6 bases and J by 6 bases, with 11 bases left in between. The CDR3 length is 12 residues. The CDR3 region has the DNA TGTGCCAGCAGGGGGGGGATCGCTGAAGCTTTCTTT. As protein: CASRGGIAEAFF.

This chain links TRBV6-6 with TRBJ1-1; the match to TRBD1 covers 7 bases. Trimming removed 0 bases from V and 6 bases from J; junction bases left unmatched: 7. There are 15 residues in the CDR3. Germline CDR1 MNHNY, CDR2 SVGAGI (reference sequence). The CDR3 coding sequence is TGTGCCAGCAGTTACTCTACAGGGGCTGAAGCTGAAGCTTTCTTT. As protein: CASSYSTGAEAEAFF.

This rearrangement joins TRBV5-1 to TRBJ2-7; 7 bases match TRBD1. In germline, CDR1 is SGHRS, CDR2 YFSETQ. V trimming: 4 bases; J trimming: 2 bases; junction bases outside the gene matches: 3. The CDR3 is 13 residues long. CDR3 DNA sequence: TGCGCCAGCAGCCGGGACAGAGCCTACGAGCAGTACTTC. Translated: CASSRDRAYEQYF. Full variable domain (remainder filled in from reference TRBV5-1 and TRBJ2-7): KAGVTQTPRYLIKTRGQQVTLSCSPISGHRSVSWYQQTPGQGLQFLFEYFSETQRNKGNFPGRFSGRQFSNSRSEMNVSTLELGDSALYLCASSRDRAYEQYFGPGTRLTVT.

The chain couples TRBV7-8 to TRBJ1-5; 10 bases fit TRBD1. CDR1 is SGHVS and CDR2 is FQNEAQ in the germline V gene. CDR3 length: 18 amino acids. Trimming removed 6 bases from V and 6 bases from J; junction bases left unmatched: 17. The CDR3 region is CASSPRQGAYQGGQPQHF. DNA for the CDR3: TGTGCCAGCAGTCCGCGACAGGGGGCCTACCAGGGAGGTCAGCCCCAGCATTTT.

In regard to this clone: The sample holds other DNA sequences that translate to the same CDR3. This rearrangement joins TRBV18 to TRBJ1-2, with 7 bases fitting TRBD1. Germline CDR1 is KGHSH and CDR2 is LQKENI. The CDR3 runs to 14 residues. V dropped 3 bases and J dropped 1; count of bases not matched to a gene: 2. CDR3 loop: CASSPGTDNYGYTF. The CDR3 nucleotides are TGTGCCAGCTCACCCGGGACAGATAACTATGGCTACACCTTC.

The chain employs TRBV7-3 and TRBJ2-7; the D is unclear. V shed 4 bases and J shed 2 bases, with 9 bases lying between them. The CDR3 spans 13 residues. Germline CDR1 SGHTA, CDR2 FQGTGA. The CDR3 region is CASSSLPTYEQYF. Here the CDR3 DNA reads TGTGCCAGCAGCTCACTACCGACCTACGAGCAGTACTTC.

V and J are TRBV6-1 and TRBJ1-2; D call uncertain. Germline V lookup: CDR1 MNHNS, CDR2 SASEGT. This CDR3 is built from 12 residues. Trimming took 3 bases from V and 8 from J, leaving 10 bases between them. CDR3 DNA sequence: TGTGCCAGCAGTGAGCCGTATCGGGGCTACACCTTC. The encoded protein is CASSEPYRGYTF.

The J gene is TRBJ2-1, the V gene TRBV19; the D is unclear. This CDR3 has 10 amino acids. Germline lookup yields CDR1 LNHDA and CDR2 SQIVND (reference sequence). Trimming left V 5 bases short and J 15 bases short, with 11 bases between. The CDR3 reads CASSSGSLFF. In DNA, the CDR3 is TGTGCCAGTAGTTCCGGGTCTCTGTTCTTC.

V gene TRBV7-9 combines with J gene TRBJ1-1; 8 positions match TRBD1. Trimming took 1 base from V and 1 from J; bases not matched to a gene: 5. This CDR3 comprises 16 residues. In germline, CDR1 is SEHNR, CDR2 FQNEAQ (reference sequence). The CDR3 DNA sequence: TGTGCCAGCAGCTTAGTGGGACAGGTAGCGAACACTGAAGCTTTCTTT. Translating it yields CASSLVGQVANTEAFF.

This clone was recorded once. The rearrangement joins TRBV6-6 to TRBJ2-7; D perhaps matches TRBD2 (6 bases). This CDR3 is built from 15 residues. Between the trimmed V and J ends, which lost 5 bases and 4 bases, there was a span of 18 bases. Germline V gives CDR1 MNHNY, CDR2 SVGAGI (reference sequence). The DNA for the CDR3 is TGTGCCAGCAGTCCCCGGGACGGGAGCCCGTACGAGCAGTACTTC. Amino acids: CASSPRDGSPYEQYF.

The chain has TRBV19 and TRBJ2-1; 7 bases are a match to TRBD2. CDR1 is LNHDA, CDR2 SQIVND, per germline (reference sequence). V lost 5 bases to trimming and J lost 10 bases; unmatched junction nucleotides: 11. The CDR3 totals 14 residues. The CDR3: CASSFPREGLEQFF. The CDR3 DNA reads TGTGCCAGTAGTTTCCCAAGGGAGGGACTCGAGCAGTTCTTC.

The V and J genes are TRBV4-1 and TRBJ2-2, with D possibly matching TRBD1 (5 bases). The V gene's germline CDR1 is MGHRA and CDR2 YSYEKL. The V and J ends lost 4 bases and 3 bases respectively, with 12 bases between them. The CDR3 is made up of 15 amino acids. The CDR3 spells CASSPFEQDTGELFF. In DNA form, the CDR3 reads TGCGCCAGCAGCCCCTTCGAACAGGACACCGGGGAGCTGTTTTTT.

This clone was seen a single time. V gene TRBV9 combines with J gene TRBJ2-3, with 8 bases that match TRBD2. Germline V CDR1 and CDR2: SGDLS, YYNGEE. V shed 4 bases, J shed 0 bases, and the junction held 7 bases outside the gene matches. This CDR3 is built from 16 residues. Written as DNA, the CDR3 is TGTGCCAGCAGCCCCCCTATAGCGGGAAGCACAGATACGCAGTATTTT. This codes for CASSPPIAGSTDTQYF.

The CDR3 reads CATSSNREITEAFF. As DNA, the CDR3 is TGTGCCACCAGCAGTAACAGGGAGATCACTGAAGCTTTCTTT. The gene calls are TRBV15 and TRBJ1-1; D is perhaps TRBD1 (6 bases). Germline loops: CDR1 LNHNV, CDR2 YYDKDF (reference sequence). Trimming shortened V by 3 bases and J by 4 bases, and 12 bases separated the two germline ends. The CDR3 length is 14 residues.

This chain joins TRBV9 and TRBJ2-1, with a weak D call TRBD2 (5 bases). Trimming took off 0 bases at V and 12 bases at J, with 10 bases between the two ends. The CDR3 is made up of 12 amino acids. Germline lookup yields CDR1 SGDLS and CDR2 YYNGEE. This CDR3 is CASSVGGSGQFF. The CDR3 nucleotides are TGTGCCAGCAGCGTAGGAGGGTCAGGGCAGTTCTTC.

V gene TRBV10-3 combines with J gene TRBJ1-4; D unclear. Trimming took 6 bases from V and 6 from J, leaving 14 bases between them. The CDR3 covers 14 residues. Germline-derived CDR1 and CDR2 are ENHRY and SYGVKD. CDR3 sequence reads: CAIRDQVSDEKLFF. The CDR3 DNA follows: TGTGCCATCAGAGACCAGGTGTCCGATGAAAAACTGTTTTTT.

CDR3 protein: CASSLAPGLEVEQYF. The CDR3 DNA follows: TGCGCCAGCAGCTTGGCCCCGGGACTAGAGGTCGAGCAGTACTTC. The chain links TRBV5-1 to TRBJ2-7; TRBD2 agrees at 8 bases. The CDR3 sequence is 15 residues long. Germline V gives CDR1 SGHRS, CDR2 YFSETQ. The trim removed 0 bases at V and 6 bases at J, leaving 8 bases unmatched.